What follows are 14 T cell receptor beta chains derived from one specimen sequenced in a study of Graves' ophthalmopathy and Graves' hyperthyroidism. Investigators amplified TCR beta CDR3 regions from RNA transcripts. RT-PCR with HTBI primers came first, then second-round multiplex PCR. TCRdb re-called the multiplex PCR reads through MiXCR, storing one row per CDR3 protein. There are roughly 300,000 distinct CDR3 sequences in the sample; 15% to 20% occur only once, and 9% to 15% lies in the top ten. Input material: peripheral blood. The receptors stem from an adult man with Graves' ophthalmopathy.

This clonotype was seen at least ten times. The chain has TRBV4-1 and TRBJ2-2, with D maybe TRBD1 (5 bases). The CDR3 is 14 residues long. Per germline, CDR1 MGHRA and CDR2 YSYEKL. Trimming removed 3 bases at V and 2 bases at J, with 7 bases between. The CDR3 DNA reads TGCGCCAGCAGCCATCGGACAAACACCGGGGAGCTGTTTTTT. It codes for CASSHRTNTGELFF.

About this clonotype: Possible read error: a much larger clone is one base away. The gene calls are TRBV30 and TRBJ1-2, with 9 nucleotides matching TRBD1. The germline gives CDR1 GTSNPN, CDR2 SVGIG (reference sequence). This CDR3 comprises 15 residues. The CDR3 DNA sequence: TGTGTCTGGAGTGACAGGGGGGCAACTAACTATGGCTACACCTTC. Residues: CVWSDRGATNYGYTF.

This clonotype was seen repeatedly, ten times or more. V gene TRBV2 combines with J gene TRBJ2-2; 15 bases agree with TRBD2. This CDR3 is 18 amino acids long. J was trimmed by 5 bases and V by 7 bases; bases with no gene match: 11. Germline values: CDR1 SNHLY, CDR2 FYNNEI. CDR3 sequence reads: CASNSGRTSGRVTGELFF. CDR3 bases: TGTGCCAGCAATTCGGGAAGGACTAGCGGGAGGGTTACCGGGGAGCTGTTTTTT.

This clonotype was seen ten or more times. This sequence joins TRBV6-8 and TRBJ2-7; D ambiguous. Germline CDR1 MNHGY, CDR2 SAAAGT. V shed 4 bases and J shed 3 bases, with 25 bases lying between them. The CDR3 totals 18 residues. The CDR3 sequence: CASSSAQPPPRKSYEQYF. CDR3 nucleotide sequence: TGTGCCAGCAGTTCTGCCCAGCCTCCCCCGCGTAAAAGCTACGAGCAGTACTTC.

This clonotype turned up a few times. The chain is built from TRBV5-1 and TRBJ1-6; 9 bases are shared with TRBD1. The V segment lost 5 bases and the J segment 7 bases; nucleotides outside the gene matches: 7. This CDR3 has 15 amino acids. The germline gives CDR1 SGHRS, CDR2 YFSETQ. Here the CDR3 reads CASSSGTGPNSPLHF. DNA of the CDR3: TGCGCCAGCAGTTCCGGGACAGGGCCGAATTCACCCCTCCACTTT.

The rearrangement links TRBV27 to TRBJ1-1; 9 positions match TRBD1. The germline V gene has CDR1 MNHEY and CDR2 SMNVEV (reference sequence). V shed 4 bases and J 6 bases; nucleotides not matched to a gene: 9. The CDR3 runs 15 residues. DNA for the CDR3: TGTGCCAGCAGTTCCTCGACAGGGGGTTCGGCTGAAGCTTTCTTT. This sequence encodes CASSSSTGGSAEAFF.

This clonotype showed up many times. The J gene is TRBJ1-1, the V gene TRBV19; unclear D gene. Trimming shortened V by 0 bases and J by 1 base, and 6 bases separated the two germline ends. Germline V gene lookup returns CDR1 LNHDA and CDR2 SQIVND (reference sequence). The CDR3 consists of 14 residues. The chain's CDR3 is CASSIEWANTEAFF. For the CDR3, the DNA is TGTGCCAGTAGTATAGAATGGGCGAACACTGAAGCTTTCTTT.

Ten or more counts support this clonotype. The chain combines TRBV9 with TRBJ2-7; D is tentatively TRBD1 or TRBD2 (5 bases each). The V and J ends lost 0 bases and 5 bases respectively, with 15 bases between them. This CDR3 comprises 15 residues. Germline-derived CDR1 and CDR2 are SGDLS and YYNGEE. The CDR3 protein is CASSVEPRDVHEQYF. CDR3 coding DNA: TGTGCCAGCAGCGTAGAACCCCGGGACGTCCACGAGCAGTACTTC.

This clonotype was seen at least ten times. The CDR3 sequence is CAWRKGAEQYF. The CDR3 DNA reads TGTGCCTGGAGAAAAGGGGCCGAGCAGTACTTC. V and J are TRBV30 and TRBJ2-7; D is perhaps TRBD1 (5 bases). Trimming shortened V by 3 bases and J by 6 bases, and 9 bases separated the two germline ends. This CDR3 has 11 residues. Per the germline V gene, CDR1 is GTSNPN and CDR2 is SVGIG (reference sequence).

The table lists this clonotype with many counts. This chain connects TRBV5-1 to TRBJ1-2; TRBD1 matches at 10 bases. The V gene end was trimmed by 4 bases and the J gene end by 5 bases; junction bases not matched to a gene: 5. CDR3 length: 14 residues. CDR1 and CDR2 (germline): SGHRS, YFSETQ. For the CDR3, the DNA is TGCGCCAGCAGCATGACAGGGGGCTCATATGGCTACACCTTC. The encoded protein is CASSMTGGSYGYTF.

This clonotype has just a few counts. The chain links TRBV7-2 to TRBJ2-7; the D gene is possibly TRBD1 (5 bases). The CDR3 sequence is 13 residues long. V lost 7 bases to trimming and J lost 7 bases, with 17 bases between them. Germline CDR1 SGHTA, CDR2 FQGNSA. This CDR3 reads CASTPSPGREQYF. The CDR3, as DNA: TGTGCCAGCACCCCCTCCCCAGGGCGTGAGCAGTACTTC.

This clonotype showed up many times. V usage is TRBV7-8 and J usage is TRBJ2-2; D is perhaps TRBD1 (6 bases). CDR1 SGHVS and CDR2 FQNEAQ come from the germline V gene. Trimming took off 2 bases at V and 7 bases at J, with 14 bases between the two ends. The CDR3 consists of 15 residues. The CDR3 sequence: CASSLQGRRGGELFF. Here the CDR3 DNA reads TGTGCCAGCAGCTTACAGGGGCGTCGGGGCGGGGAGCTGTTTTTT.

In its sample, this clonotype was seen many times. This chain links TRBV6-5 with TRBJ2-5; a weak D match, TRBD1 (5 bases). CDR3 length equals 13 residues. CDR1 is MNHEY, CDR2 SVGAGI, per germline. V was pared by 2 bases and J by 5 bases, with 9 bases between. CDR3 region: CASSYQGGETQYF. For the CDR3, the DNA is TGTGCCAGCAGTTACCAGGGTGGGGAGACCCAGTACTTC.

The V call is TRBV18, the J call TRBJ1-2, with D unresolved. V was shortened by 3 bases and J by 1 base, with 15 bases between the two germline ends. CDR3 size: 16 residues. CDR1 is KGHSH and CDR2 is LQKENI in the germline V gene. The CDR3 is CASSPNYRVGNYGYTF. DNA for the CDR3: TGTGCCAGCTCACCTAATTATCGGGTCGGTAACTATGGCTACACCTTC.